This T cell receptor (beta chain) was captured by sequencing in a study of control samples from healthy donors and cancer patients (dated by TCRdb to between 2020 and 2021). The library came from the immunoSEQ multiplex PCR assay. Imported from immuneACCESS, the table was reduced by TCRdb to in-frame sequences with V and J called. These copies leave out some clones; in studies compared against another copy, an unresolved V gene accounts for under half, and the cause of the remainder is not known. This sample holds about 120,000 clones; around 92% were observed only once. The top ten clonotypes cover under 40% of the sample. The junction carries 23 bases between V and J, which are trimmed by 6 bases and 2 bases respectively. Based on the germline V gene (reference sequence), the CDR1 and CDR2 sequences are LNHDA and SQIVND. There are 18 amino acids in the CDR3, from cysteine to phenylalanine inclusive. Left in the record is the CDR3 DNA by itself, 54 bases read in frame from the first base.

Comments on this clone: No cognate antigen has been identified for it. It has no much larger one-base neighbor in the sample; base qualities were not kept.

The receptor's source is a man aged 50 to 60 in good health. Sample: blood. This sequence uses TRBV19 and TRBJ1-3; the D gene cannot be resolved reliably. This receptor carries the CDR3 CASSQIIDVYPTGNTIYF. The bases read TGTGCCAGTAGCCAAATTATTGATGTCTACCCTACTGGAAACACCATATATTTT.